This TCR beta chain was identified in a study of blood T cell repertoires in COVID-19. Study overall: Sites across the United States, Italy and Spain contributed samples from acute and convalescent COVID-19. Sample material is recorded as cDNA or gDNA derived from T cells, B-cell-depleted T cells, or PBMCs.

Trimming stripped 1 base from V and 4 bases from J, with 16 bases between. The CDR3 is 16 residues long. CDR1 is MNHNS and CDR2 is SASEGT in the germline V gene. Per the original methods: Amplifying reference gene primers gave estimates of nucleated cell counts. The protocol was immunoSEQ multiplex PCR, while the TCRdb copy is restricted to in-frame clones and leaves out a portion. V, J and clone size were drawn from that table, and D and trimming were deduced from the DNA. The repertoire holds about 73,000 clones, with roughly 76% as singletons. Source material: peripheral blood. This chain links TRBV6-1 with TRBJ2-5; TRBD2 is a possible D gene (6 bases). The source is a woman aged 70-85 years with acute or convalescent COVID-19. DNA of the CDR3: TGTGCCAGCAGTGAAGGACCGGGGGTGGGACGAGAGACCCAGTACTTC. This codes for CASSEGPGVGRETQYF.